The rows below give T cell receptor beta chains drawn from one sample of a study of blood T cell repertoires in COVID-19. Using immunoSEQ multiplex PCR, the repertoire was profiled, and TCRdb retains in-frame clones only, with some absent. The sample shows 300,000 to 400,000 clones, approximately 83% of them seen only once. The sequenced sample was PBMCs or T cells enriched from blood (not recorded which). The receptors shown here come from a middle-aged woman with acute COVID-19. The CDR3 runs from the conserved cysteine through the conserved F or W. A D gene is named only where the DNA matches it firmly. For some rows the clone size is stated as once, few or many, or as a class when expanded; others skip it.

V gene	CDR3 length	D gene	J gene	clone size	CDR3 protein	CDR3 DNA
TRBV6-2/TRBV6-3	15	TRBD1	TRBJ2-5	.	CASSFSRGRGETQYF	TGTGCCAGCAGTTTCTCGAGGGGGCGTGGAGAGACCCAGTACTTC
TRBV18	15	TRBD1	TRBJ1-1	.	CASSPVGQRNTEAFF	TGTGCCAGCTCACCCGTGGGACAGAGGAACACTGAAGCTTTCTTT
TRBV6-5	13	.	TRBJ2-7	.	CASTRGDRGEQYF	TGTGCCAGCACCAGGGGGGACCGTGGGGAGCAGTACTTC
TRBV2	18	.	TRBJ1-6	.	CASSRYSGPSSYNSPLHF	TGTGCCAGCAGCCGTTATTCAGGTCCGAGCTCCTATAATTCACCCCTCCACTTT
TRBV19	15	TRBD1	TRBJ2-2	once	CATRQGAGNTGELFF	TGTGCCACCAGACAGGGGGCCGGGAACACCGGGGAGCTGTTTTTT
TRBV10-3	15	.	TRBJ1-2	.	CAISGGQQGTYGYTF	TGTGCCATCAGTGGAGGACAGCAGGGTACCTATGGCTACACCTTC
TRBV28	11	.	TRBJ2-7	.	CASLGGYEQYF	TGTGCCAGCTTGGGGGGCTACGAGCAGTACTTC
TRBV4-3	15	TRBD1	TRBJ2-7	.	CASSQARQGYYEQYF	TGCGCCAGCAGCCAAGCTAGACAGGGTTACTACGAGCAGTACTTC
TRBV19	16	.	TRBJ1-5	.	CASSRSSDYSNQPQHF	TGTGCCAGTAGTAGGTCGTCGGACTATAGCAATCAGCCCCAGCATTTT
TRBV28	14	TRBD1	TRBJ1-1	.	CASNIADRAVEAFF	TGTGCCAGCAATATAGCCGACAGGGCCGTTGAAGCTTTCTTT
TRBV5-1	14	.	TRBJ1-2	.	CASSLGGTNYGYTF	TGCGCCAGCAGCTTAGGGGGTACTAACTATGGCTACACCTTC
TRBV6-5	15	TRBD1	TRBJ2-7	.	CASSVMGQSTYEQYF	TGTGCCAGCAGCGTAATGGGACAGTCGACCTACGAGCAGTACTTC
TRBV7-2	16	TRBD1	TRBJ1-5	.	CASTLAGTGGNQPQHF	TGTGCCAGCACCCTCGCCGGGACAGGGGGCAATCAGCCCCAGCATTTT
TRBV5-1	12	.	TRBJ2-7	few	CASSADTYEQYF	TGCGCCAGCAGCGCGGACACCTACGAGCAGTACTTC
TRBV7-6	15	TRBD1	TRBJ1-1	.	CASSLEGTGEGEAFF	TGTGCCAGCAGCTTAGAGGGGACAGGGGAGGGTGAAGCTTTCTTT
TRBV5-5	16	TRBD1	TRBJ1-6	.	CASNPTGDYYNSPLHF	TGTGCCAGCAACCCGACAGGGGACTACTATAATTCACCCCTCCACTTT
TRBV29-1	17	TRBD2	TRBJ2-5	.	CSVEGFRAGAPGETQYF	TGCAGCGTTGAAGGGTTCCGAGCGGGGGCCCCGGGGGAGACCCAGTACTTC
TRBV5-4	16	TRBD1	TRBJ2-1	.	CASSKPGQGARNEQFF	TGTGCCAGCAGCAAACCGGGACAGGGGGCGCGAAATGAGCAGTTCTTC
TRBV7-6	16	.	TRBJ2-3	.	CASSLRTGTRRDTQYF	TGTGCCAGCAGCTTAAGGACCGGGACTCGAAGGGATACGCAGTATTTT
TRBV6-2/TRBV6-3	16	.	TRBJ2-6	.	CASSPGLDSGANVLTF	TGTGCCAGCAGCCCTGGACTGGACTCTGGGGCCAACGTCCTGACTTTC
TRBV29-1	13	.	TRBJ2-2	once	CSGTQGIFGELFF	TGCAGCGGTACCCAGGGAATCTTCGGGGAGCTGTTTTTT